The 26 T cell receptor beta chains in this list originate from one sample, sequenced in a study of control samples from healthy donors and cancer patients. Assay: immunoSEQ multiplex PCR; the TCRdb copy retains only in-frame clones and omits some. The sample has 120,000 or so clones, roughly 90% seen once. Sequenced: blood. The receptors derive from a young man in good health.

The chain combines TRBV4-2 with TRBJ2-3; 10 positions agree with TRBD2. Germline V gives CDR1 LGHNA, CDR2 YNFKEQ. The CDR3 length is 19 residues. The ends lost 5 bases at V and 2 bases at J; junction bases unmatched: 16. CDR3 nucleotides: TGTGCCAGCAGCGGACACGGGCTAGCGGGGGTGGGCCCCACAGATACGCAGTATTTT. Translation: CASSGHGLAGVGPTDTQYF.

V and J are TRBV5-1 and TRBJ2-2; D unclear. The ends were cut back, 1 base at V and 8 bases at J, with 12 bases in the middle. Germline CDR1 is SGHRS and CDR2 is YFSETQ. This CDR3 is built from 14 residues. The CDR3 here is CASSLFPSGGELFF. The CDR3 coding sequence is TGCGCCAGCAGCTTGTTTCCATCTGGGGGGGAGCTGTTTTTT.

The gene calls are TRBV28 and TRBJ2-5; 7 bases fit TRBD2. Trimming removed 7 bases from V and 0 bases from J; junction bases left unmatched: 5. There are 14 residues in the CDR3. Per the germline V gene, CDR1 is MDHEN and CDR2 is SYDVKM. The chain's CDR3 is CASTPSGYQETQYF. The CDR3 DNA reads TGTGCCAGCACGCCTAGCGGTTACCAAGAGACCCAGTACTTC.

This clone was observed a single time. This chain uses TRBV21-1 with TRBJ2-7; the table's D gene call, TRBD1, was not cross checked with the DNA. TRBV21-1 is reported as a pseudogene. This CDR3 is built from 15 residues. The CDR3 here is CASSRIGQGVYEQYV. The CDR3 bases are TGTGCCAGCAGCCGAATCGGACAGGGCGTCTACGAGCAGTACGTC.

This clone showed up just once. One end of the junction varies from germline; a read error may be responsible. This chain connects TRBV9 to TRBJ1-3; D unresolved. Germline V gives CDR1 SGDLS, CDR2 YYNGEE. This CDR3 region has 14 residues. CDR3 amino acids: CASSVVTEGSTIYF. CDR3 DNA sequence: TGTGCCAGCAGCGTAGTTACAGAGGGAAGCACCATATATTTT. Full variable domain (rest looked up from reference TRBV9 and TRBJ1-3): DSGVTQTPKHLITATGQRVTLRCSPRSGDLSVYWYQQSLDQGLQFLIQYYNGEERAKGNILERFSAQQFPDLHSELNLSSLELGDSALYFCASSVVTEGSTIYFGEGSWLTVV.

This chain links TRBV18 with TRBJ2-7; D possibly corresponds to TRBD2 (5 bases). V lost 0 bases to trimming and J lost 2 bases, with 8 bases between them. CDR1 is KGHSH, CDR2 LQKENI, per germline. The CDR3 totals 14 residues. In nucleotides, the CDR3 is TGTGCCAGCTCACCACCCGCTAGCCCCTACGAGCAGTACGTC. Translation: CASSPPASPYEQYV.

V and J are TRBV21-1 and TRBJ2-5. TRBV21-1 is termed a pseudogene. The CDR3 totals 12 residues. CDR3 nucleotides: TGTGCCAGCTCGAACACGGATGGGACCCAGTACTTC. Encoded protein: CASSNTDGTQYF.

The chain links TRBV19 to TRBJ1-3, with a weak D call TRBD1 (5 bases). The CDR3 is made up of 16 amino acids. Trimming stripped 1 base from V and 3 bases from J, with 13 bases between. Germline assignment: CDR1 LNHDA and CDR2 SQIVND (reference sequence). This CDR3 reads CASSIVSAGFGNTIYF. The CDR3 DNA is TGTGCCAGTAGTATAGTCTCTGCAGGGTTTGGAAACACCATATATTTT.

The J gene is TRBJ2-3, the V gene TRBV25-1, with TRBD2 identical over 16 bases. The V gene's germline CDR1 is MGHDK and CDR2 SYGVNS. With V trimmed by 8 bases and J by 5 bases, 4 bases remained unmatched. CDR3 length: 15 residues. As DNA, the CDR3 is TGTGCCAGCGGGACTAGCGGGGGGGCAGGAGATACGCAGTATTTT. Encoded protein: CASGTSGGAGDTQYF.

This chain uses TRBV5-4 with TRBJ2-1; no reliable D call. Trimming removed 4 bases at V and 5 bases at J, with 19 bases between. Germline CDR1 is SGHNT and CDR2 is YYREEE (reference sequence). The CDR3 covers 16 residues. The CDR3 nucleotides read TGTGCCAGCAGCCCGGTTATCCAGCGAACCGACAATGAGCAGTTCTTC. Translation gives CASSPVIQRTDNEQFF.

This chain uses TRBV7-9 with TRBJ2-2; D is possibly TRBD1 (5 bases). Germline CDR1 reads SEHNR; CDR2 reads FQNEAQ (reference sequence). The V end lost 5 bases, the J end lost 3 bases, and 25 bases lay between the germline ends. This CDR3 has 19 amino acids. The CDR3 loop reads CASSPPRSAGPSYTGELFF. The CDR3 nucleotides are TGTGCCAGCAGCCCCCCGAGGTCCGCAGGGCCAAGTTACACCGGGGAGCTGTTTTTT.

This chain joins TRBV19 and TRBJ1-5, with D uncertain. Germline CDR1 and CDR2: LNHDA and SQIVND (reference sequence). CDR3 length: 17 residues. The germline V and J ends were trimmed by 0 bases and 8 bases, with 20 bases remaining between them. The CDR3 loop reads CASSIERVGRLIKPQHF. For the CDR3, the DNA is TGTGCCAGTAGTATAGAAAGGGTCGGCCGGCTGATCAAGCCCCAGCATTTT.

V usage is TRBV4-3 and J usage is TRBJ1-2; 10 positions agree with TRBD1. This CDR3 spans 16 amino acids. Germline assignment: CDR1 LGHNA and CDR2 YSLEER. With V trimmed by 1 base and J by 2 bases, 4 bases remained unmatched. Here the CDR3 reads CASSQGETGGNYGYTF. In nucleotides, the CDR3 is TGCGCCAGCAGCCAAGGGGAGACAGGGGGCAACTATGGCTACACCTTC.

The genes are TRBV30 and TRBJ1-1; D not certain. The CDR3 extends over 13 amino acids. V was trimmed by 4 bases and J by 11 bases, leaving 20 bases between them. CDR1 is GTSNPN and CDR2 is SVGIG in the germline V gene (reference sequence). The DNA for the CDR3 is TGTGCCTGGAAGGCTACGGGAAGTAATTTGGCTTTCTTT. Protein product: CAWKATGSNLAFF.

The chain uses TRBV7-9 and TRBJ1-6; D not certain. In germline, CDR1 is SEHNR, CDR2 FQNEAQ (reference sequence). V was trimmed by 3 bases and J by 6 bases, leaving 6 bases between them. This CDR3 is 13 amino acids long. The CDR3 sequence is CASSFESNSPLHF. DNA for the CDR3: TGTGCCAGCAGCTTTGAAAGTAATTCACCCCTCCACTTT.

This clone has a handful of counts. The CDR3 DNA follows: TGTGCCAGCAGCATCGGCTGGACAGGGGCCAATCAGCCCCAGCATTTT. Translating gives CASSIGWTGANQPQHF. This chain connects TRBV5-8 to TRBJ1-5; 9 bases fit TRBD1. The CDR3 contains 16 residues. Germline CDR1 is SGHTS and CDR2 is YDEGEE. The V segment lost 4 bases and the J segment 3 bases; nucleotides outside the gene matches: 8. The complete variable domain, with remaining parts taken from reference TRBV5-8 and TRBJ1-5, reads EAGVTQSPTHLIKTRGQQATLRCSPISGHTSVYWYQQALGLGLQFLLWYDEGEERNRGNFPPRFSGRQFPNYSSELNVNALELEDSALYLCASSIGWTGANQPQHFGDGTRLSIL.

This chain joins TRBV3-1 (or the pseudogene TRBV3-2) and TRBJ2-5; D uncertain. The germline CDR1 and CDR2 sequences are LGHDT and YNNKEL (reference sequence). The CDR3 spans 14 residues. V lost 1 base to trimming and J lost 5 bases, with 11 bases between them. CDR3 coding DNA: TGTGCCAGCAGCCAAGCGGCCAGGCTCGAGACCCAGTACTTC. Protein: CASSQAARLETQYF.

J is TRBJ2-3 and V is TRBV27; 7 nucleotides match TRBD1. Germline CDR1 reads MNHEY; CDR2 reads SMNVEV (reference sequence). V was clipped by 5 bases and J by 9 bases; unmatched bases: 8. The CDR3 runs 13 residues. The DNA of the CDR3 is TGTGCCAGCAGTCCAGACAGGGCTGGGACGCAGTATTTT. Its translation: CASSPDRAGTQYF.

This chain connects TRBV1 to TRBJ1-4. TRBV1 is a pseudogene locus. There are 16 residues in the CDR3. Here the CDR3 reads CTSSQIREATNEKLFF. CDR3 nucleotides: TGCACCAGCAGCCAGATCCGGGAAGCAACTAATGAAAAACTGTTTTTT.

The CDR3 sequence: CASRAQGDSYNEQFF. In DNA form, the CDR3 reads TGTGCCAGCAGAGCACAGGGGGACTCCTACAATGAGCAGTTCTTC. This chain joins TRBV6-5 and TRBJ2-1, with 8 bases lining up with TRBD1. The germline gives CDR1 MNHEY, CDR2 SVGAGI. This CDR3 is built from 15 residues. Trimming took 6 bases from V and 0 from J; bases not matched to a gene: 4.

The V gene is TRBV4-1, the J gene TRBJ2-6; the D is unclear. This CDR3 spans 16 amino acids. V lost 0 bases and J 4 bases, leaving 10 bases between the germline ends. Germline-derived CDR1 and CDR2 are MGHRA and YSYEKL. The CDR3 nucleotides read TGCGCCAGCAGCCAAGACTACACACAGGGGGCCAACGTCCTGACTTTC. It encodes CASSQDYTQGANVLTF.

CDR3 region: CASRSSGGRYEQYF. The CDR3, as DNA: TGTGCCAGCAGATCCAGCGGGGGCCGATACGAGCAGTACTTC. The chain recombines TRBV6-6 with TRBJ2-7; 8 nucleotides line up with TRBD2. After removal of 6 bases from V and 4 bases from J, the junction contained 8 bases not matched to a gene. The CDR3 spans 14 residues. Germline CDR1 MNHNY, CDR2 SVGAGI (reference sequence).

Points on this clone: Mismatch with germline at one junction end may stem from a read error. The rearrangement joins TRBV7-7 to TRBJ2-1, with 7 bases identical to TRBD1. Looked up from germline, CDR1 is SSHAT and CDR2 is FNYEAQ (reference sequence). This CDR3 has 15 amino acids. CDR3 DNA: TGTGCTAGCAGCGTAGGGACAGATCCCTACAATGAGCAGTTCTTC. It encodes CASSVGTDPYNEQFF.

J is TRBJ2-3 and V is TRBV10-3; 9 positions agree with TRBD1. Germline V gene data show CDR1 as ENHRY and CDR2 as SYGVKD. CDR3 length equals 20 residues. Trimming at V came to 0 bases and at J to 0 bases, leaving 13 bases not matched to a gene. The CDR3 protein is CAISESARDREGRSTDTQYF. CDR3 nucleotides: TGTGCCATCAGTGAGTCGGCCCGGGACAGGGAAGGCCGAAGCACAGATACGCAGTATTTT.

The chain is built from TRBV16 and TRBJ1-1; D unresolved. Germline V gene lookup returns CDR1 KGHSY and CDR2 FQNENV. CDR3 length equals 12 residues. V was cut by 8 bases and J by 1 base, with 8 bases left in between. CDR3 DNA: TGTGCCAGCGGAGCAGGGAACACTGAAGCTTTCTTT. As protein: CASGAGNTEAFF.

The rearrangement links TRBV4-1 to TRBJ1-1, with D unresolved. V lost 0 bases to trimming and J lost 10 bases, with 6 bases between them. This CDR3 is built from 11 residues. Germline V CDR1 and CDR2: MGHRA, YSYEKL. CDR3 coding DNA: TGCGCCAGCAGCCAAGATAAGGGAGCTTTCTTT. Its protein is CASSQDKGAFF.